A single sample is the source of the 25 T cell receptor beta chains below, sequenced in a study of T-cell memory formation after mild COVID-19. TCRdb re-called the 5' RACE reads with MiXCR, one entry per CDR3 protein. In the table there are about 440,000 distinct CDR3 sequences, about 19% of which are singletons. The sequenced sample was PBMCs or a T cell subset sorted from them (not recorded which). The source of these receptors is an adult woman who had mild COVID-19 (a few samples of this study predate the infection). Cell type and time point are not known.

V gene TRBV24-1 combines with J gene TRBJ2-1; 13 bases fit TRBD2. CDR1 and CDR2 (germline): KGHDR, SFDVKD. V shed 5 bases, J shed 4 bases, and the junction held 4 bases outside the gene matches. This CDR3 has 16 amino acids. The CDR3 loop is CATSGPGLAGYNEQFF. The CDR3 nucleotides read TGTGCCACCAGTGGCCCGGGACTAGCGGGGTACAATGAGCAGTTCTTC.

The chain employs TRBV24-1 and TRBJ1-1, with TRBD1 matching 9 bases. The CDR3 spans 13 residues. After removal of 2 bases from V and 10 bases from J, the junction contained 4 bases not matched to a gene. CDR1 is KGHDR, CDR2 SFDVKD, per germline. The CDR3 nucleotides read TGTGCCACCAGTGATTCAAGGACAGGGGTAGCTTTCTTT. Translated, it gives CATSDSRTGVAFF.

The V call is TRBV4-3, the J call TRBJ2-2; D remains ambiguous. V was shortened by 2 bases and J by 3 bases, with 4 bases between the two germline ends. The CDR3 covers 13 residues. Germline assignment: CDR1 LGHNA and CDR2 YSLEER. The CDR3 nucleotides are TGCGCCAGCAGCCAACTTCACACCGGGGAGCTGTTTTTT. This gives the protein CASSQLHTGELFF.

The sample holds a few counts of this clonotype. The chain has TRBV29-1 and TRBJ1-1; 7 positions agree with TRBD1. Per germline, CDR1 SQVTM and CDR2 ANQGSEA. The CDR3 is 12 amino acids. V gave up 3 bases and J gave up 11 bases; unmatched junction bases: 9. This CDR3 is CSVDATGVGAFF. CDR3 nucleotides: TGCAGCGTTGACGCAACAGGGGTAGGGGCTTTCTTT.

This clonotype was seen only a few times. CDR3 residues: CASSLKGTNEQFF. The CDR3 DNA follows: TGTGCCAGCAGTTTAAAAGGTACCAATGAGCAGTTCTTC. The chain employs TRBV12-3 or TRBV12-4 and TRBJ2-1; D call uncertain. V was clipped by 2 bases and J by 6 bases, with 8 bases between them. The CDR3 spans 13 residues.

In this sample, this clonotype turned up many times. The chain carries TRBV7-2 and TRBJ2-5; D perhaps matches TRBD2 (6 bases). CDR1 and CDR2 from the germline V gene are SGHTA and FQGNSA. V was pared by 4 bases and J by 4 bases, with 10 bases between. The CDR3 covers 13 residues. The CDR3 DNA reads as TGTGCCAGCAGCTCCAGGGAGGTAGAGACCCAGTACTTC. This codes for CASSSREVETQYF.

V usage is TRBV4-3 and J usage is TRBJ1-2, with TRBD1 matching over 9 bases. Germline V gene data show CDR1 as LGHNA and CDR2 as YSLEER. The CDR3 is 14 residues long. Trimming took 1 base from V and 7 from J; bases not matched to a gene: 4. The CDR3 DNA sequence: TGCGCCAGCAGCCAAGCCGGGACAGGGAGTGGCTACACCTTC. Its protein is CASSQAGTGSGYTF.

This chain joins TRBV6-2 or TRBV6-3 and TRBJ2-7; 7 bases map to TRBD1. J lost 6 bases, V lost 5 bases, and 7 bases had no gene match. Germline values: CDR1 MNHEY, CDR2 SVGEGT. This CDR3 region has 13 residues. In DNA, the CDR3 is TGTGCCAGCAGTAACCGACAGGGTGGCGAGCAGTACTTC. Translating gives CASSNRQGGEQYF.

The V and J genes are TRBV11-2 and TRBJ1-2; D possibly corresponds to TRBD1 (6 bases). The CDR3 runs to 16 residues. Trimming stripped 6 bases from V and 3 bases from J, with 20 bases between. Looked up from germline, CDR1 is SGHAT and CDR2 is FQNNGV. DNA of the CDR3: TGTGCCAGCAGTCCATTCGGGGGCCAAGGGGACTATGGCTACACCTTC. It is translated as CASSPFGGQGDYGYTF.

This chain links TRBV12-3 or TRBV12-4 with TRBJ2-7; the match to TRBD2 covers 9 bases. V dropped 6 bases and J dropped 3; count of bases not matched to a gene: 9. This CDR3 has 15 residues. The CDR3 protein is CASSLRLAAIYEQYF. CDR3 in DNA: TGTGCCAGCAGCCTTAGACTAGCGGCGATCTACGAGCAGTACTTC.

CDR3 region: CASSQGFSQVDFLAQYF. The CDR3 bases are TGCGCCAGCAGCCAAGGGTTTTCGCAGGTCGATTTTTTGGCCCAGTACTTC. This chain links TRBV4-1 with TRBJ2-5, with D unclear. Germline CDR1 MGHRA, CDR2 YSYEKL. The CDR3 is made up of 17 amino acids. The V gene lost 1 base and the J gene lost 9 bases, with 24 bases spanning the gap.

The rearrangement uses TRBV19 and TRBJ2-7; 9 nucleotides line up with TRBD2. The CDR3 is 18 residues long. The germline gives CDR1 LNHDA, CDR2 SQIVND (reference sequence). Trimming took 1 base from V and 0 from J; bases not matched to a gene: 10. The CDR3 bases are TGTGCCAGTAGTATAGCAATCAGACGACTAGCGGTCTCCTACGAGCAGTACTTC. Its translation is CASSIAIRRLAVSYEQYF. The variable domain in full, with the rest retrieved from reference TRBV19 and TRBJ2-7, is DGGITQSPKYLFRKEGQNVTLSCEQNLNHDAMYWYRQDPGQGLRLIYYSQIVNDFQKGDIAEGYSVSREKKESFPLTVTSAQKNPTAFYLCASSIAIRRLAVSYEQYFGPGTRLTVT.

This clonotype was recorded a few times. The V call is TRBV27, the J call TRBJ2-7; 11 nucleotides agree with TRBD2. The CDR3 contains 16 residues. V gave up 4 bases and J gave up 2 bases; unmatched junction bases: 7. CDR1 is MNHEY, CDR2 SMNVEV, per germline (reference sequence). CDR3 nucleotide sequence: TGTGCCAGCAGTTCACTAGCGGGGGACCGACCCTACGAGCAGTACTTC. Translated: CASSSLAGDRPYEQYF.

The chain joins TRBV9 to TRBJ2-1; D is tentatively TRBD1 or TRBD2 (5 bases each). The V gene lost 4 bases and the J gene lost 9 bases, with 14 bases spanning the gap. The CDR3 runs 13 residues. CDR1 and CDR2 (germline): SGDLS, YYNGEE. Here the CDR3 DNA reads TGTGCCAGCAGCTATTGGGATGGGGGTGAGCAGTTCTTC. Its protein product is CASSYWDGGEQFF.

This clonotype was picked up a small number of times. V gene TRBV6-2 or TRBV6-3 combines with J gene TRBJ2-1; perhaps TRBD2 as D (6 bases). This CDR3 contains 15 residues. Trimming took 4 bases from V and 0 from J, leaving 10 bases between them. The germline gives CDR1 MNHEY, CDR2 SVGEGT. CDR3 sequence reads: CASSWRVSSYNEQFF. As DNA, the CDR3 is TGTGCCAGCAGTTGGAGGGTTAGCTCCTACAATGAGCAGTTCTTC.

The genes are TRBV7-2 and TRBJ2-2; TRBD1 is a possible D gene (5 bases). This CDR3 region has 15 residues. V dropped 5 bases and J dropped 1 base, with 11 bases sitting between them. Germline assignment: CDR1 SGHTA and CDR2 FQGNSA. Here the CDR3 reads CASSRDRWNTGELFF. CDR3 bases: TGTGCCAGCAGCCGTGACAGATGGAACACCGGGGAGCTGTTTTTT. Full variable domain (outside the CDR3, taken from reference TRBV7-2 and TRBJ2-2): GAGVSQSPSNKVTEKGKDVELRCDPISGHTALYWYRQSLGQGLEFLIYFQGNSAPDKSGLPSDRFSAERTGGSVSTLTIQRTQQEDSAVYLCASSRDRWNTGELFFGEGSRLTVL.

This clonotype came up a few times. The chain joins TRBV11-2 to TRBJ1-4; D is possibly TRBD1 (5 bases). Germline V lookup: CDR1 SGHAT, CDR2 FQNNGV. The CDR3 has 13 amino acids. Between the trimmed V and J ends, which lost 3 bases and 7 bases, there was a span of 9 bases. CDR3 residues: CASSLGESEKLFF. CDR3 nucleotides: TGTGCCAGCAGCTTGGGGGAAAGTGAAAAACTGTTTTTT.

This clonotype appeared a few times. The chain links TRBV5-1 to TRBJ2-3; tentatively, D is TRBD1 or TRBD2 (6 bases each). The germline gives CDR1 SGHRS, CDR2 YFSETQ. V dropped 0 bases and J dropped 5 bases, with 13 bases sitting between them. CDR3 length: 15 residues. The CDR3 coding sequence is TGCGCCAGCAGCTTGGCGGGGGCCGAGGGAGATACGCAGTATTTT. This encodes CASSLAGAEGDTQYF.

This clonotype was observed many times. J is TRBJ2-1 and V is TRBV7-2; TRBD2 might be the D (5 bases). The CDR3 runs to 12 residues. Germline assignment: CDR1 SGHTA and CDR2 FQGNSA. Trimming took off 6 bases at V and 10 bases at J, with 13 bases between the two ends. The CDR3 reads CASRLDWAEQFF. Here the CDR3 DNA reads TGTGCCAGCAGACTGGACTGGGCAGAGCAGTTCTTC.

This sequence joins TRBV7-9 and TRBJ2-1; D remains ambiguous. Germline V gene lookup returns CDR1 SEHNR and CDR2 FQNEAQ (reference sequence). V lost 5 bases to trimming and J lost 9 bases, with 5 bases between them. CDR3 size: 10 residues. The CDR3 region is CASSPGEQFF. DNA for the CDR3: TGTGCCAGCAGCCCAGGTGAGCAGTTCTTC.

This clonotype was observed a few times. The rearrangement links TRBV24-1 to TRBJ2-7, with TRBD1 as a possible D gene (6 bases). CDR3 length: 15 amino acids. CDR1 is KGHDR and CDR2 is SFDVKD in the germline V gene. The V and J ends lost 3 bases and 4 bases respectively, with 15 bases between them. The DNA of the CDR3 is TGTGCCACCAGTGATGGACAGCTTGGCAGTTACGAGCAGTACTTC. Residues: CATSDGQLGSYEQYF.

The chain is built from TRBV12-5 and TRBJ1-5, with no clear D. Germline V gene sequence: CDR1 LGHNT, CDR2 FRNRAP. This CDR3 contains 12 residues. The V end was cut by 1 base, the J end by 10 bases, with 8 bases between. As DNA, the CDR3 is TGTGCTAGTGGTTTGGACTGGGGTCCCCAGCATTTT. This gives the protein CASGLDWGPQHF.

This chain joins TRBV7-2 and TRBJ2-3; 13 bases line up with TRBD2. V shed 4 bases and J 7 bases; nucleotides not matched to a gene: 11. This CDR3 has 17 amino acids. Germline V gives CDR1 SGHTA, CDR2 FQGNSA. The CDR3 here is CASSSRTSGRPAHTQYF. In nucleotides, the CDR3 is TGTGCCAGCAGCTCCCGGACTAGCGGGAGACCCGCCCATACGCAGTATTTT.

V and J are TRBV7-3 and TRBJ1-6, with D tentatively TRBD1 (5 bases). This CDR3 contains 15 residues. V shed 2 bases and J shed 9 bases, with 14 bases lying between them. Looked up from germline, CDR1 is SGHTA and CDR2 is FQGTGA. Written as DNA, the CDR3 is TGTGCCAGCAGCTTAGGGGCAGGGAGCAGTTCACCCCTCCACTTT. As protein: CASSLGAGSSSPLHF.

Here the CDR3 reads CSALLAGRSDTQYF. In DNA, the CDR3 is TGCAGTGCTCTACTAGCGGGGAGATCGGATACGCAGTATTTT. The gene calls are TRBV20-1 and TRBJ2-3, with 10 positions matching TRBD2. Trimming took 5 bases from V and 6 from J; bases not matched to a gene: 8. The CDR3 sequence is 14 residues long. The germline gives CDR1 DFQATT, CDR2 SNEGSKA (reference sequence).